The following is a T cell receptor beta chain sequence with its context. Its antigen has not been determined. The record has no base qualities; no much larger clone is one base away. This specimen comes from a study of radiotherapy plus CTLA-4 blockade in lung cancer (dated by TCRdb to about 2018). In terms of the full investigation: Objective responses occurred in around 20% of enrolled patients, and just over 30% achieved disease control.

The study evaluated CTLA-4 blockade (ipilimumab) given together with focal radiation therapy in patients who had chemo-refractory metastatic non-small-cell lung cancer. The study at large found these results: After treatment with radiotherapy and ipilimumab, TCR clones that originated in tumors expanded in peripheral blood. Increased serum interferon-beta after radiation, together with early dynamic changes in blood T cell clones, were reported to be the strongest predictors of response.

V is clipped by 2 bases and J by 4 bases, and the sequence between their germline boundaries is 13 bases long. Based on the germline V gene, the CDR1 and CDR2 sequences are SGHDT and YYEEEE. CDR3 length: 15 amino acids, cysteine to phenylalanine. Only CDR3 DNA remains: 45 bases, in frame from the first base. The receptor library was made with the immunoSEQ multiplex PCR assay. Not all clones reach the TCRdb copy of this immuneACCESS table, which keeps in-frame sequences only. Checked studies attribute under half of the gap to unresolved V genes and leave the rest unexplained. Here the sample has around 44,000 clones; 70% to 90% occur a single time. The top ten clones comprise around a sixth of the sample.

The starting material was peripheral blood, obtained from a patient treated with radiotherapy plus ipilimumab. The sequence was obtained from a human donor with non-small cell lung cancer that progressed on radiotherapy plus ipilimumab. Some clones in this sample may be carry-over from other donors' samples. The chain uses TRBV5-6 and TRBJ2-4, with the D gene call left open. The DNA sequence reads TGTGCCAGCAGCTTTCCGAGCTCCCTGAAAAACATTCAGTACTTC. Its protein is CASSFPSSLKNIQYF.